Listed here are 27 T cell receptor beta chains from one sample, sequenced in a study of blood T cells in healthy people across ages. Combining a sample-barcoded 5' primer with a J-beta primer mix, a second PCR ran for 7 to 11 cycles. TCRdb itself ran the 5' RACE reads through MiXCR, one entry per CDR3 protein. The repertoire holds more than 800,000 distinct CDR3 sequences, with about 28% as singletons. Sequencing was performed on blood. Receptor source: a woman of 80 years or more in good health.

As DNA, the CDR3 is TGTGCCAGCAGCTGGGCTAGCGGCTCCACCGGGGAGCTGTTTTTT. Translation: CASSWASGSTGELFF. The J gene is TRBJ2-2, the V gene TRBV5-6, with 7 bases lining up with TRBD2. Germline CDR1 SGHDT, CDR2 YYEEEE. Trimming at V came to 3 bases and at J to 4 bases, leaving 6 bases not matched to a gene. CDR3 length: 15 residues.

A remark on this clonotype: This may come from a read error, since a much larger clone is one base off. The genes are TRBV5-1 and TRBJ1-2; TRBD1 agrees at 10 bases. The CDR3 is 16 amino acids. Germline loops: CDR1 SGHRS, CDR2 YFSETQ. CDR3 sequence (DNA): TGCGCCAGCAGCGCCGGGGGACAGGGGATTGACTATGGCTGCACCTTC. The encoded protein is CASSAGGQGIDYGCTF.

This clonotype was counted many times. The V gene is TRBV13, the J gene TRBJ1-2; D gene uncertain. The CDR3 is 18 residues long. Per germline, CDR1 PRHDT and CDR2 FYEKMQ (reference sequence). V lost 3 bases and J lost 2, with 22 bases in between. The CDR3 DNA reads as TGTGCCAGCAGCTTCAGTTTTGGTCGGTACGGAGAAAACTATGGCTACACCTTC. Its translation: CASSFSFGRYGENYGYTF.

The sample holds a few counts of this clonotype. The V and J genes are TRBV29-1 and TRBJ1-4; D is uncertain. CDR3 length: 10 residues. The ends were cut back, 7 bases at V and 7 bases at J, with 7 bases in the middle. Germline V gene lookup returns CDR1 SQVTM and CDR2 ANQGSEA. The CDR3 is CSAVGEKLFF. In DNA form, the CDR3 reads TGCAGCGCCGTGGGTGAAAAACTGTTTTTT.

This rearrangement joins TRBV10-1 to TRBJ2-5, with D perhaps being TRBD1 or TRBD2 (5 bases each). The J call may be wrong; the DNA end is better matched by TRBJ2-7. Germline V gene data show CDR1 as WNHNN and CDR2 as SYGVQD (reference sequence). The CDR3 covers 13 residues. The CDR3 sequence is CASSEEGPYEQYF. Here the CDR3 DNA reads TGCGCCAGCAGTGAAGAGGGACCCTACGAGCAGTACTTC.

In this sample, this clonotype turned up many times. Germline and junction disagree at one end, which may indicate a read error. The CDR3 DNA follows: TGCGCCAGCAGCTTGGAAGGAGGATACGAGCAGTACTTC. Its protein product is CASSLEGGYEQYF. This sequence joins TRBV7-2 and TRBJ2-7, with D perhaps TRBD2 (5 bases). Per germline, CDR1 SGHTA and CDR2 FQGNSA. The CDR3 extends over 13 amino acids.

As regards this clonotype: The germline gene is not matched at one end of the junction; a read error may be the cause. This chain connects TRBV7-2 to TRBJ2-6; TRBD1 aligns across 8 bases. Germline lookup yields CDR1 SGHTA and CDR2 FQGNSA. The CDR3 has 17 residues. CDR3 coding DNA: TGTGCCAGCAGCTTAGGTCGGACAGGGCCTGGGGCCAACGTCCGGACTTTC. This gives the protein CASSLGRTGPGANVRTF. The whole variable domain, remainder taken from reference TRBV7-2 and TRBJ2-6, is GAGVSQSPSNKVTEKGKDVELRCDPISGHTALYWYRQSLGQGLEFLIYFQGNSAPDKSGLPSDRFSAERTGGSVSTLTIQRTQQEDSAVYLCASSLGRTGPGANVRTFGAGSRLTVL.

This clonotype was counted a few times. A much larger clone differs by one base, so this may be a read error. The V and J genes are TRBV7-6 and TRBJ2-7; 9 positions match TRBD1. Germline lookup yields CDR1 SGHVS and CDR2 FNYEAQ. CDR3 length equals 17 residues. V gave up 7 bases and J gave up 5 bases; unmatched junction bases: 18. The CDR3 bases are TGTGCCAGCAACCCAGCTTGTCCTCCGAGACAGGGGGACGAGCAGTACTTC. It encodes CASNPACPPRQGDEQYF.

This clonotype was found a few times. Germline and junction disagree at one end, which may indicate a read error. The V gene is TRBV20-1, the J gene TRBJ2-3; D is ambiguous. Germline V gives CDR1 DFQATT, CDR2 SNEGSKA (reference sequence). The CDR3 is made up of 14 amino acids. The CDR3 DNA is TGCGGTGCTAGAGATCTCACTAGCACAGATACGCAGTATTTT. This translates into CGARDLTSTDTQYF.

J is TRBJ2-3 and V is TRBV28; 7 bases match TRBD2. The V gene's germline CDR1 is MDHEN and CDR2 SYDVKM. The V gene end was trimmed by 7 bases and the J gene end by 1 base; junction bases not matched to a gene: 17. The CDR3 covers 18 residues. The CDR3 bases are TGTGCCAGCACCCTTCTCGGGTTAAAGCGGGATCGCACAGATACGCAGTATTTT. Protein sequence: CASTLLGLKRDRTDTQYF.

There are a few counts of this clonotype. The CDR3 sequence: CSASGGGYTF. The CDR3 nucleotides read TGCAGTGCGAGTGGTGGGGGCTACACCTTC. The V call is TRBV20-1, the J call TRBJ1-2; unclear D gene. The CDR3 extends over 10 amino acids. With 6 bases removed from V and 8 bases from J, the gap between germline ends came to 10 bases. CDR1 and CDR2 from the germline V gene are DFQATT and SNEGSKA (reference sequence).

This clonotype was detected ten times or more. The chain recombines TRBV29-1 with TRBJ2-6; the D gene could be TRBD1 or TRBD2 (5 bases each). The CDR3 totals 14 residues. CDR1 is SQVTM, CDR2 ANQGSEA, per germline. V lost 3 bases and J 1 base, leaving 7 bases between the germline ends. The CDR3 region has the DNA TGCAGCGTTGAGGGACCTTCTGGGGCCAACGTCCTGACTTTC. It codes for CSVEGPSGANVLTF.

This clonotype occurred many times. The chain is built from TRBV6-5 and TRBJ2-3; 8 nucleotides align to TRBD1. Germline V gene sequence: CDR1 MNHEY, CDR2 SVGAGI. J was trimmed by 0 bases and V by 7 bases; bases with no gene match: 3. CDR3 length: 14 amino acids. CDR3 nucleotide sequence: TGTGCCAGCACCGACAGGGGAAGCACAGATACGCAGTATTTT. Residues: CASTDRGSTDTQYF.

This clonotype was counted ten times or more. The chain recombines TRBV20-1 with TRBJ2-1, with a weak D call TRBD1 (6 bases). Trimming left V 3 bases short and J 1 base short, with 13 bases between. The CDR3 has 15 residues. Germline loops: CDR1 DFQATT, CDR2 SNEGSKA (reference sequence). CDR3 loop: CSASVGTGSYNEQFF. Here the CDR3 DNA reads TGCAGTGCTAGTGTGGGTACAGGGTCCTACAATGAGCAGTTCTTC.

The rearrangement links TRBV6-1 to TRBJ2-5; the D gene is possibly TRBD1 (5 bases). The CDR3 totals 14 residues. Germline values: CDR1 MNHNS, CDR2 SASEGT. Between the trimmed V and J ends, which lost 1 base and 4 bases, there was a span of 10 bases. For the CDR3, the DNA is TGTGCCAGCAGTGAAGGTCGGCAGGGAGAGACCCAGTACTTC. As protein: CASSEGRQGETQYF.

This clonotype was observed a few times. A much more abundant neighbour one base away suggests this may be a read error. The rearrangement links TRBV27 to TRBJ2-5; 8 bases are a match to TRBD1. The germline gives CDR1 MNHEY, CDR2 SMNVEV (reference sequence). V gave up 8 bases and J gave up 11 bases; unmatched junction bases: 22. The CDR3 consists of 16 residues. The CDR3 sequence: CASPYSWTGNYNEQYF. The CDR3 DNA reads as TGTGCCAGCCCCTACTCCTGGACAGGGAATTACAATGAGCAGTACTTC.

This chain joins TRBV30 and TRBJ2-1; D is perhaps TRBD2 (7 bases). Germline values: CDR1 GTSNPN, CDR2 SVGIG (reference sequence). This CDR3 region has 14 residues. Trimming left V 1 base short and J 8 bases short, with 15 bases between. The CDR3 region has the DNA TGTGCCTGGAGTGAAGGGAGGGGGTGGGATGAGCAGTTCTTC. It codes for CAWSEGRGWDEQFF.

About this clonotype itself: At one end, the junction sequence differs from germline, possibly due to a read error. The chain carries TRBV5-6 and TRBJ2-7; 7 bases line up with TRBD2. The end of the DNA is better explained by TRBJ2-5, so the J call may be wrong. Germline lookup yields CDR1 SGHDT and CDR2 YYEEEE. The CDR3 extends over 15 amino acids. In nucleotides, the CDR3 is TGTGTCAGCAGCTTGTCGCGGGGGAGGGCAGAGACCCAGTACTTC. Amino acid sequence: CVSSLSRGRAETQYF.

A note on this clonotype: The junction and the germline gene differ at one end; a read error may be behind it. CDR3 in DNA: TGTGCCAGCAGAGCGACAGGGGGAAGCACAGATGCGCAGTATTTT. It specifies CASRATGGSTDAQYF. This chain joins TRBV6-5 and TRBJ2-3, with 9 bases fitting TRBD1. The CDR3 has 15 residues. Germline values: CDR1 MNHEY, CDR2 SVGAGI.

This clonotype was observed once. The chain uses TRBV20-1 and TRBJ1-2; the D gene is possibly TRBD1 (6 bases). The V end lost 4 bases, the J end lost 5 bases, and 11 bases lay between the germline ends. The germline V gene has CDR1 DFQATT and CDR2 SNEGSKA (reference sequence). CDR3 length: 12 residues. The CDR3 coding sequence is TGCAGTGCTACCTACAGGGATTATGGCTACACCTTC. This gives the protein CSATYRDYGYTF.

As for this clonotype: The junction shows a germline mismatch at one end, possibly a read error. The chain uses TRBV12-3 or TRBV12-4 and TRBJ2-3, with TRBD1 matching over 8 bases. The CDR3 has 14 amino acids. CDR3 DNA sequence: TGTGCCAGCAAGCTAACAGGGGGACCAGATACGGAGTATTTT. It yields the protein CASKLTGGPDTEYF.

This chain connects TRBV4-1 to TRBJ1-6, with 9 bases fitting TRBD1. Unmatched junction bases numbered 5, after V lost 1 base and J lost 10 bases. CDR3 length equals 15 residues. Per germline, CDR1 MGHRA and CDR2 YSYEKL. CDR3 nucleotides: TGCGCCAGCAGCCAAGTCTGGACAGGGGAGTCACCCCTCCACTTT. It encodes CASSQVWTGESPLHF.

Many counts were recorded for this clonotype. V is TRBV15 and J is TRBJ1-5; the match to TRBD1 covers 7 bases. V shed 3 bases and J 5 bases; nucleotides not matched to a gene: 13. The CDR3 covers 17 residues. Germline lookup yields CDR1 LNHNV and CDR2 YYDKDF (reference sequence). DNA of the CDR3: TGTGCCACCAGCAGTCGACAGGGACGGTCAAGGGATCAGCCCCAGCATTTT. Its protein is CATSSRQGRSRDQPQHF.

In regard to this clonotype: A single base separates this from a much larger clone, so it may be a read error. The gene calls are TRBV5-1 and TRBJ2-7; D perhaps matches TRBD1 (6 bases). This CDR3 is 14 amino acids long. Germline CDR1 reads SGHRS; CDR2 reads YFSETQ. The V gene lost 4 bases and the J gene lost 6 bases, with 17 bases spanning the gap. The CDR3 nucleotides are TGCGCCAGCAGCCCGACAGGACCCGGGGCCGAGCAGTACTTC. This gives the protein CASSPTGPGAEQYF.

V gene TRBV11-2 combines with J gene TRBJ2-7; a weak D match, TRBD2 (6 bases). The CDR3 spans 14 residues. Germline V gene sequence: CDR1 SGHAT, CDR2 FQNNGV. The V end lost 6 bases, the J end lost 7 bases, and 19 bases lay between the germline ends. DNA for the CDR3: TGTGCCAGCAGGGGGCCTAGCGTCGACAATGAGCAGTACTTC. It translates to CASRGPSVDNEQYF.

The chain uses TRBV7-2 and TRBJ2-4; 8 bases line up with TRBD2. The J call is uncertain, as TRBJ2-7 better fits the DNA end. Germline V gene lookup returns CDR1 SGHTA and CDR2 FQGNSA. The CDR3 contains 14 residues. In nucleotides, the CDR3 is TGTGCCAGCAGCCGCGAGGGACTAGTTTTCGAGCAGTACTTC. Translated, it gives CASSREGLVFEQYF.

This clonotype has at least ten counts. V and J are TRBV9 and TRBJ2-2; 10 bases are shared with TRBD2. The ends lost 4 bases at V and 4 bases at J; junction bases unmatched: 7. This CDR3 has 16 amino acids. Germline values: CDR1 SGDLS, CDR2 YYNGEE. The CDR3 loop reads CASSLLAGAFTGELFF. The CDR3 region has the DNA TGTGCCAGCAGCTTGCTAGCGGGGGCTTTCACCGGGGAGCTGTTTTTT.